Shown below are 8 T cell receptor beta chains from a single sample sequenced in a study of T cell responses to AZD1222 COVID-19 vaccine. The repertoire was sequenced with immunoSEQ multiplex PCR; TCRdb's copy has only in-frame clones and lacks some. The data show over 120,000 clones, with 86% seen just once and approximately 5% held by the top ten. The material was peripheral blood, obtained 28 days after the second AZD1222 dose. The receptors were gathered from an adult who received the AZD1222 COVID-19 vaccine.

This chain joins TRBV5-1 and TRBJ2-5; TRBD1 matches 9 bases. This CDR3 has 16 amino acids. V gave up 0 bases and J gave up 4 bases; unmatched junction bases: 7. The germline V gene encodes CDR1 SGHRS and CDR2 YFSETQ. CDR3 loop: CASSLDPGQGGETQYF. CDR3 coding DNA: TGCGCCAGCAGCTTGGACCCGGGACAGGGAGGAGAGACCCAGTACTTC.

For the CDR3, the DNA is TGTGCCAGTAGTATGTCCCGCGAAAAACTGTTTTTT. Its translation: CASSMSREKLFF. The rearrangement uses TRBV19 and TRBJ1-4; no definite D call. V lost 3 bases to trimming and J lost 8 bases, with 7 bases between them. The CDR3 extends over 12 amino acids. Per the germline V gene, CDR1 is LNHDA and CDR2 is SQIVND (reference sequence).

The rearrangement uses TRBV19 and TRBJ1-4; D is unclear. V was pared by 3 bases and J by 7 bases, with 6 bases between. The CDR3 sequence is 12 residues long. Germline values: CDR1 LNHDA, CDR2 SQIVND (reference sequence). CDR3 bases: TGTGCCAGTAGTATGCTGAGTGAAAAACTGTTTTTT. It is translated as CASSMLSEKLFF.

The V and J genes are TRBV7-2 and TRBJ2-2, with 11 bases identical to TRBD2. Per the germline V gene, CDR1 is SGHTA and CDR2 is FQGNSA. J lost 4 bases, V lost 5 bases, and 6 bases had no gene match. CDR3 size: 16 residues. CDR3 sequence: CASSALAGGITGELFF. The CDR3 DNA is TGTGCCAGCAGCGCGCTAGCGGGGGGTATCACCGGGGAGCTGTTTTTT.

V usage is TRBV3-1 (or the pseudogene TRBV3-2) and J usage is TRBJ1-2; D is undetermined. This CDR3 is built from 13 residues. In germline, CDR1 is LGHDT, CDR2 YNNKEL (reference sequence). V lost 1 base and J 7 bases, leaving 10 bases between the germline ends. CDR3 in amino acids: CASSQVTDGGYTF. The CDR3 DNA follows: TGTGCCAGCAGCCAAGTAACCGACGGTGGCTACACCTTC.

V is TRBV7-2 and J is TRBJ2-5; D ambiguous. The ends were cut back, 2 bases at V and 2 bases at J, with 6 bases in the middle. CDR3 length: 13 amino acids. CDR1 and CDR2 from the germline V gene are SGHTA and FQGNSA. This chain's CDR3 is CASSLWMQETQYF. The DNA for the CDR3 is TGTGCCAGCAGCTTATGGATGCAAGAGACCCAGTACTTC.

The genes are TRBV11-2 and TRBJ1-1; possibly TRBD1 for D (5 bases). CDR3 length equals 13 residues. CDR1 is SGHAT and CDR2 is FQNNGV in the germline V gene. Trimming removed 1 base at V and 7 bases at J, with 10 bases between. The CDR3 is CASSLGGGGEAFF. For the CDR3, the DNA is TGTGCCAGCAGCTTAGGGGGCGGGGGTGAAGCTTTCTTT.

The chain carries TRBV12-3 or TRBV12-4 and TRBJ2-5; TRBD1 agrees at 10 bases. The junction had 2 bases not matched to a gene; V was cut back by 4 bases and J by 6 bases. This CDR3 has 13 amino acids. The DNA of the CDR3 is TGTGCCAGCAGTTGGGGACAGGGGAAGACCCAGTACTTC. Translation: CASSWGQGKTQYF.